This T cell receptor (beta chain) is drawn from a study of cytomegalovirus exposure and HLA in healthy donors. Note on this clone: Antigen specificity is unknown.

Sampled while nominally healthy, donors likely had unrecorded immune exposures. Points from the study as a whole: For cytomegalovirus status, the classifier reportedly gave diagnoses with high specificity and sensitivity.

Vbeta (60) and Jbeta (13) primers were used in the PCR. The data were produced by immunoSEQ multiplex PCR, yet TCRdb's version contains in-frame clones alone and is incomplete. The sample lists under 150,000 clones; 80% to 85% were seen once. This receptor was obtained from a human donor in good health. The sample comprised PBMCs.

CDR3 sequence: CASSERVGSGELFF. CDR3 coding DNA: TGTGCCAGCAGTGAACGGGTCGGGTCCGGGGAGCTGTTTTTT. This chain uses TRBV6-1 with TRBJ2-2; no firm D call. The ends were cut back, 2 bases at V and 6 bases at J, with 10 bases in the middle. Germline CDR1 MNHNS, CDR2 SASEGT. The CDR3 length is 14 residues.